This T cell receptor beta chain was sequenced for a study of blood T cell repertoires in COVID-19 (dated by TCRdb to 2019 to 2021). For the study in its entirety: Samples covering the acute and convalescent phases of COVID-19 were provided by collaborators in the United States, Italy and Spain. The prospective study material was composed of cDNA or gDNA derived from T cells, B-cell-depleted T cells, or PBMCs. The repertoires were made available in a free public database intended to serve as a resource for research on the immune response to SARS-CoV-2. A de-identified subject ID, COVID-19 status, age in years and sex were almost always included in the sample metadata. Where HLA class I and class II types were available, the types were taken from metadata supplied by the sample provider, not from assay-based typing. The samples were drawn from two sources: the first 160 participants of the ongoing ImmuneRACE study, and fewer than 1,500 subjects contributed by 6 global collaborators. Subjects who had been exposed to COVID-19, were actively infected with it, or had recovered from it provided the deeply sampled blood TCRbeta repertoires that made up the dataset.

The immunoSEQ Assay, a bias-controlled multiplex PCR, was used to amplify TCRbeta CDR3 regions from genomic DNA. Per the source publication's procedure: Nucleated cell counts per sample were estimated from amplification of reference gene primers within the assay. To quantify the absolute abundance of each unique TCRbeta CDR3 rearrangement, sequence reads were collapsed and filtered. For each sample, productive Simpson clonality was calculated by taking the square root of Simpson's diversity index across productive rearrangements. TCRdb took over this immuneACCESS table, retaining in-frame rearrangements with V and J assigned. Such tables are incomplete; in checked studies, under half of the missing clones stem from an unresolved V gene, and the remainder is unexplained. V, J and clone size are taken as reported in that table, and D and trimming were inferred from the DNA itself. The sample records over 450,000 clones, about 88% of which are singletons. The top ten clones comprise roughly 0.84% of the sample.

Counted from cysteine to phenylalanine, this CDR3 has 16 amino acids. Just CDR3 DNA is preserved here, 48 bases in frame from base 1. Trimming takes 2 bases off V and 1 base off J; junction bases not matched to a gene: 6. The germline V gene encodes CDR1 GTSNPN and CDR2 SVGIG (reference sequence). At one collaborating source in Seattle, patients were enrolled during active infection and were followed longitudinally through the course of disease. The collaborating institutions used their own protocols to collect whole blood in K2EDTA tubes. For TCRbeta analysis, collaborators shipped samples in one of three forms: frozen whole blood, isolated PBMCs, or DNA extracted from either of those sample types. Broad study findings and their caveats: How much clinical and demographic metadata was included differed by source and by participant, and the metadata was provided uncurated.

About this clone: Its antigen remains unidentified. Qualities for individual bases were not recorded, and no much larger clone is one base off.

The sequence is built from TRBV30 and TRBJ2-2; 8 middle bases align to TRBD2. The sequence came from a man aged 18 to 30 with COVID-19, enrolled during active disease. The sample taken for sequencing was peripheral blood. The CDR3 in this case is CAWSFFLAGNTGELFF. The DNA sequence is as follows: TGTGCCTGGAGTTTCTTCCTAGCGGGGAACACCGGGGAGCTGTTTTTT.